This paragraph covers one T cell receptor (beta chain) sequence. Its antigen remains unknown. Only in-frame clones appear in the TCRdb table, and some are missing; sequencing was by immunoSEQ multiplex PCR. The repertoire has around 30,000 clones, around 94% of them found once; the top ten carry roughly 26%. The sample originates from a study of T cell clones after liver transplantation. Study background: Samples came from ITN030ST, which attempted immunosuppression withdrawal within 2 years of liver transplantation. Apart from three HCV-positive recipients, transplants were for non-autoimmune, non-viral reasons.

The CDR3 is made up of 14 amino acids. The V gene's germline CDR1 is LNHNV and CDR2 YYDKDF (reference sequence). The V end lost 5 bases, the J end lost 2 bases, and 12 bases lay between the germline ends. Whole-study findings and limits: Post-transplant time points were not standardized, so conclusions are preliminary.

V is TRBV15 and J is TRBJ1-1; unclear D gene. The sample was CD8+ T cells from blood, taken 12 months after liver transplant. This sequence was found in a human patient who received a liver transplant. The graft donor may have given rise to some T cells. The CDR3 here is CATSPDIINTEAFF. The CDR3 DNA sequence: TGTGCCACCAGCCCTGACATAATTAACACTGAAGCTTTCTTT.